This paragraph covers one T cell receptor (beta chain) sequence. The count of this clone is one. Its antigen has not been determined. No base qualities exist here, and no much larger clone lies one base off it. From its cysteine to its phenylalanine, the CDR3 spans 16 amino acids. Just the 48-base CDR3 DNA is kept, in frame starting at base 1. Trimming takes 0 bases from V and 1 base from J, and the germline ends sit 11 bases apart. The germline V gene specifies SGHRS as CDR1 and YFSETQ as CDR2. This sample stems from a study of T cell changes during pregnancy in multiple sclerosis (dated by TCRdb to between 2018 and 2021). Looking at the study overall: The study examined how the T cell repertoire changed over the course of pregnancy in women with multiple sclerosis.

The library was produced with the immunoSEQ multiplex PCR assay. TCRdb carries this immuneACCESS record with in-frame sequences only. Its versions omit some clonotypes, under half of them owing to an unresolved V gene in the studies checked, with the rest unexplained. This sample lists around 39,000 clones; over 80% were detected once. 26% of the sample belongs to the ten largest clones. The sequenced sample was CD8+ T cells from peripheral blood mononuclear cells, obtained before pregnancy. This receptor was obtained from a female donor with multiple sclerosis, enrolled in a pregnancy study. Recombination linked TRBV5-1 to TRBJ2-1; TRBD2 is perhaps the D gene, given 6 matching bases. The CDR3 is CASSLAGGLSYNEQFF. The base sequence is TGCGCCAGCAGCTTGGCCGGGGGACTTTCCTACAATGAGCAGTTCTTC. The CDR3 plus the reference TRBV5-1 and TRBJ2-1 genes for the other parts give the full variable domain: KAGVTQTPRYLIKTRGQQVTLSCSPISGHRSVSWYQQTPGQGLQFLFEYFSETQRNKGNFPGRFSGRQFSNSRSEMNVSTLELGDSALYLCASSLAGGLSYNEQFFGPGTRLTVL.